Following are 27 T cell receptor beta chains from one sample sequenced in a study of beta chain features in type 1 diabetes. What was sequenced were expressed TCRB transcripts, since all of the isolated RNA had been reverse transcribed. The repertoire was sequenced with immunoSEQ multiplex PCR; TCRdb's copy has only in-frame clones and lacks some. The table has 430,000 or so clones, approximately 10% seen once. The sample comprised naive CD4+ T cells from blood. All receptors come from a woman under 30 in good health.

This clone came up a few times. V and J are TRBV7-9 and TRBJ1-5; 7 nucleotides match TRBD1. This CDR3 has 15 residues. The V segment lost 1 base and the J segment 6 bases; nucleotides outside the gene matches: 6. Per the germline V gene, CDR1 is SEHNR and CDR2 is FQNEAQ (reference sequence). CDR3 loop: CASSLVGQVTQPQHF. The CDR3 DNA reads as TGTGCCAGCAGCTTAGTCGGACAGGTCACTCAGCCCCAGCATTTT.

This clone has more than one count but fewer than ten. The chain joins TRBV29-1 to TRBJ1-3; D is unclear. CDR3 size: 13 residues. Looked up from germline, CDR1 is SQVTM and CDR2 is ANQGSEA. The V end lost 7 bases, the J end lost 4 bases, and 14 bases lay between the germline ends. CDR3 in DNA: TGCAGCGGAGGGTTCGTGGGAGGAAACACCATATATTTT. Translated, it gives CSGGFVGGNTIYF.

The genes are TRBV7-9 and TRBJ2-2; D gene ambiguous. V was cut by 5 bases and J by 1 base, with 8 bases left in between. The CDR3 has 14 amino acids. In germline, CDR1 is SEHNR, CDR2 FQNEAQ (reference sequence). The CDR3 loop is CASSRWVNTGELFF. CDR3 nucleotide sequence: TGTGCCAGCAGCCGGTGGGTGAACACCGGGGAGCTGTTTTTT.

The rearrangement uses TRBV6-1 and TRBJ2-7; TRBD1 agrees at 10 bases. Germline V gene sequence: CDR1 MNHNS, CDR2 SASEGT. Trimming cost V 6 bases and J 3 bases; bases outside gene matches: 8. The CDR3 is 15 amino acids. CDR3 sequence: CASSLPGQGSYEQYF. The DNA for the CDR3 is TGTGCCAGCAGCTTACCGGGACAGGGGAGCTACGAGCAGTACTTC.

This clone was seen only a few times. The rearrangement links TRBV15 to TRBJ2-3; 7 nucleotides agree with TRBD1. Germline-derived CDR1 and CDR2 are LNHNV and YYDKDF (reference sequence). The CDR3 runs 14 residues. V trimming: 3 bases; J trimming: 4 bases; junction bases outside the gene matches: 4. The CDR3 DNA is TGTGCCACCAGCAGGCGGACAGGTCCAGATACGCAGTATTTT. This encodes CATSRRTGPDTQYF. The complete variable domain, with remaining parts taken from reference TRBV15 and TRBJ2-3, reads DAMVIQNPRYQVTQFGKPVTLSCSQTLNHNVMYWYQQKSSQAPKLLFHYYDKDFNNEADTPDNFQSRRPNTSFCFLDIRSPGLGDTAMYLCATSRRTGPDTQYFGPGTRLTVL.

CDR3 region: CASSPQGPRSTDTQYF. In DNA form, the CDR3 reads TGTGCCAGCAGCCCCCAAGGCCCCAGAAGCACAGATACGCAGTATTTT. This rearrangement joins TRBV7-9 to TRBJ2-3; D is ambiguous. Germline assignment: CDR1 SEHNR and CDR2 FQNEAQ (reference sequence). The CDR3 consists of 16 residues. The ends were cut back, 5 bases at V and 0 bases at J, with 15 bases in the middle. The variable domain in full, completed from reference TRBV7-9 and TRBJ2-3, reads DTGVSQNPRHKITKRGQNVTFRCDPISEHNRLYWYRQTLGQGPEFLTYFQNEAQLEKSRLLSDRFSAERPKGSFSTLEIQRTEQGDSAMYLCASSPQGPRSTDTQYFGPGTRLTVL.

The chain couples TRBV30 to TRBJ2-6; D gene uncertain. CDR3 length equals 13 residues. Germline values: CDR1 GTSNPN, CDR2 SVGIG (reference sequence). V was clipped by 5 bases and J by 0 bases, with 5 bases between them. The CDR3 DNA follows: TGTGCCTGGCAATCCTCTGGGGCCAACGTCCTGACTTTC. It is translated as CAWQSSGANVLTF.

CDR3 nucleotides: TGTGCCAGCACAGGACAGGGGTCGTACTACGAGCAGTACGTC. The encoded protein is CASTGQGSYYEQYV. The gene calls are TRBV6-4 and TRBJ2-7; TRBD1 agrees at 9 bases. The CDR3 is 14 amino acids. Germline V lookup: CDR1 MRHNA, CDR2 SNTAGT. J lost 3 bases, V lost 7 bases, and 7 bases had no gene match.

The chain carries TRBV7-2 and TRBJ2-7, with TRBD2 as a possible D gene (5 bases). The CDR3 consists of 15 residues. V dropped 4 bases and J dropped 0 bases, with 13 bases sitting between them. Germline CDR1 reads SGHTA; CDR2 reads FQGNSA. CDR3 sequence (DNA): TGTGCCAGCAGCTCTGGAGGACTTTACTCCTACGAGCAGTACTTC. It yields the protein CASSSGGLYSYEQYF.

The chain recombines TRBV18 with TRBJ2-5; D is tentatively TRBD1 or TRBD2 (5 bases each). Trimming took 3 bases from V and 5 from J, leaving 13 bases between them. The CDR3 is made up of 14 amino acids. Germline loops: CDR1 KGHSH, CDR2 LQKENI. The CDR3 spells CASSPPGQRETQYF. CDR3 bases: TGTGCCAGCTCACCGCCGGGGCAGCGCGAGACCCAGTACTTC. Full variable domain (missing parts from reference TRBV18 and TRBJ2-5): NAGVMQNPRHLVRRRGQEARLRCSPMKGHSHVYWYRQLPEEGLKFMVYLQKENIIDESGMPKERFSAEFPKEGPSILRIQQVVRGDSAAYFCASSPPGQRETQYFGPGTRLLVL.

This clone turned up a few times. The genes are TRBV7-9 and TRBJ2-5; D is unclear. CDR1 is SEHNR and CDR2 is FQNEAQ in the germline V gene (reference sequence). CDR3 length: 14 residues. V dropped 1 base and J dropped 3 bases, with 9 bases sitting between them. This CDR3 reads CASSLGFLEETQYF. The CDR3 bases are TGTGCCAGCAGCTTAGGGTTCTTGGAAGAGACCCAGTACTTC.

This clone was seen a handful of times. This chain links TRBV7-8 with TRBJ1-1; 12 nucleotides align to TRBD1. Germline V lookup: CDR1 SGHVS, CDR2 FQNEAQ. This CDR3 spans 14 amino acids. V gave up 4 bases and J gave up 11 bases; unmatched junction bases: 8. CDR3 protein: CASSSGTGGLGAFF. DNA of the CDR3: TGTGCCAGCAGCTCCGGGACAGGGGGCCTCGGGGCTTTCTTT.

This clone was picked up many times. V is TRBV4-3 and J is TRBJ2-7, with D possibly TRBD1 on 7 matching bases. V gave up 0 bases and J gave up 10 bases, with 19 bases separating them. The length of the CDR3 is 15 residues. Per germline, CDR1 LGHNA and CDR2 YSLEER. The DNA for the CDR3 is TGCGCCAGCAGCCAAGATCTAGGGCGGGACAGACGTCAGTACTTC. Translation: CASSQDLGRDRRQYF.

This clone appeared a few times. The gene calls are TRBV4-1 and TRBJ2-7, with no clear D. CDR1 MGHRA and CDR2 YSYEKL come from the germline V gene. V was cut by 0 bases and J by 2 bases, with 11 bases left in between. This CDR3 is built from 15 residues. The CDR3 region has the DNA TGCGCCAGCAGCCAAGATCGCGGAGAGACCTACGAGCAGTACGTC. It specifies CASSQDRGETYEQYV.

This clone was observed a few times. This sequence joins TRBV14 and TRBJ1-1; D call uncertain. The V gene's germline CDR1 is SGHDN and CDR2 FVKESK. The CDR3 contains 13 residues. The V end lost 1 base, the J end lost 4 bases, and 7 bases lay between the germline ends. The CDR3 DNA reads TGTGCCAGCAGCCAAGGGTTGCGCACTGAAGCTTTCTTT. Encoded protein: CASSQGLRTEAFF.

This clone was seen only a few times. The chain has TRBV9 and TRBJ2-3; D remains ambiguous. The CDR3 has 15 amino acids. Trimming shortened V by 0 bases and J by 5 bases, and 13 bases separated the two germline ends. From germline, CDR1 is SGDLS and CDR2 YYNGEE. This CDR3 reads CASSVATSSVDTQYF. The CDR3 DNA is TGTGCCAGCAGCGTAGCTACTTCTTCTGTAGATACGCAGTATTTT.

In this sample, this clone turned up a few times. The V call is TRBV28, the J call TRBJ2-7; D uncertain. V dropped 5 bases and J dropped 4 bases, with 15 bases sitting between them. The CDR3 is made up of 14 amino acids. Germline CDR1 is MDHEN and CDR2 is SYDVKM. This chain's CDR3 is CASSGQALEYEQYV. The CDR3 nucleotides read TGTGCCAGCAGTGGGCAGGCCCTTGAGTACGAGCAGTACGTC.

This clone showed up just a few times. This chain links TRBV9 with TRBJ1-4; D is ambiguous. Germline CDR1 and CDR2: SGDLS and YYNGEE. This CDR3 is 14 amino acids long. The V and J ends lost 1 base and 8 bases respectively, with 12 bases between them. Written as DNA, the CDR3 is TGTGCCAGCAGCGTAAGGGAAGGCGGGGAAAAACTGTTTTTT. This sequence encodes CASSVREGGEKLFF. The full variable domain, in which reference TRBV9 and TRBJ1-4 provide the parts outside the CDR3, is DSGVTQTPKHLITATGQRVTLRCSPRSGDLSVYWYQQSLDQGLQFLIQYYNGEERAKGNILERFSAQQFPDLHSELNLSSLELGDSALYFCASSVREGGEKLFFGSGTQLSVL.

The CDR3 region is CASSSGGEYTGELFF. In DNA, the CDR3 is TGTGCCAGCAGCTCAGGGGGCGAGTACACCGGGGAGCTGTTTTTT. The J gene is TRBJ2-2, the V gene TRBV6-1; 8 bases agree with TRBD1. Unmatched junction bases numbered 6, after V lost 6 bases and J lost 3 bases. Germline CDR1 is MNHNS and CDR2 is SASEGT. The CDR3 spans 15 residues.

This clone turned up a few times. The chain has TRBV2 and TRBJ1-4; TRBD1 is a possible D gene (6 bases). V lost 8 bases, J lost 8 bases, and 12 bases lay in between. Germline V gene data show CDR1 as SNHLY and CDR2 as FYNNEI. This CDR3 has 12 residues. In DNA, the CDR3 is TGTGCCAGCTGCAAGGACAGAGAAAAACTGTTTTTT. This codes for CASCKDREKLFF.

In its sample, this clone was seen a few times. V is TRBV27 and J is TRBJ2-7; D is unresolved. V dropped 8 bases and J dropped 3 bases, with 14 bases sitting between them. Germline assignment: CDR1 MNHEY and CDR2 SMNVEV (reference sequence). The CDR3 length is 13 residues. CDR3 region: CASSAYLGYEQYV. The CDR3 DNA reads TGTGCCAGCTCCGCCTACCTGGGCTACGAGCAGTACGTC.

This clone was counted a few times. This sequence joins TRBV30 and TRBJ1-3; D not resolved. CDR3 length equals 15 residues. CDR1 and CDR2 (germline): GTSNPN, SVGIG (reference sequence). The V and J ends lost 5 bases and 0 bases respectively, with 14 bases between them. The CDR3 DNA follows: TGTGCCTGGGGAGCGGAACAGACCTCTGGAAACACCATATATTTT. As protein: CAWGAEQTSGNTIYF.

This clone has a handful of counts. The chain couples TRBV5-1 to TRBJ2-1; 7 positions match TRBD1. J gave up 4 bases and V 3 bases, and 4 bases lay outside the gene matches. Germline values: CDR1 SGHRS, CDR2 YFSETQ. The CDR3 has 14 amino acids. This CDR3 reads CASSSGQFYNEQFF. The CDR3 region has the DNA TGCGCCAGCAGCTCGGGACAGTTTTACAATGAGCAGTTCTTC.

The rearrangement links TRBV15 to TRBJ2-5; tentatively, D is TRBD1 (5 bases). The CDR3 is made up of 16 amino acids. V was clipped by 5 bases and J by 2 bases, with 18 bases between them. Germline CDR1 LNHNV, CDR2 YYDKDF (reference sequence). CDR3 loop: CATSRWQRPGQETQYF. CDR3 nucleotides: TGTGCCACCAGCCGGTGGCAAAGGCCAGGGCAAGAGACCCAGTACTTC. Supplemented by reference TRBV15 and TRBJ2-5, the full variable domain reads DAMVIQNPRYQVTQFGKPVTLSCSQTLNHNVMYWYQQKSSQAPKLLFHYYDKDFNNEADTPDNFQSRRPNTSFCFLDIRSPGLGDTAMYLCATSRWQRPGQETQYFGPGTRLLVL.

A few counts support this clone. This rearrangement joins TRBV5-1 to TRBJ1-5; 8 nucleotides align to TRBD1. Germline assignment: CDR1 SGHRS and CDR2 YFSETQ. This CDR3 has 15 amino acids. V lost 4 bases, J lost 3 bases, and 6 bases stayed unmatched. The CDR3 protein is CASSPGTGTNQPQHF. CDR3 DNA: TGCGCCAGCAGCCCTGGGACAGGTACCAATCAGCCCCAGCATTTT.

The chain couples TRBV7-2 to TRBJ1-2, with unresolved D. The CDR3 totals 12 residues. Germline CDR1 SGHTA, CDR2 FQGNSA. The V and J ends lost 5 bases and 8 bases respectively, with 12 bases between them. The CDR3 coding sequence is TGTGCCAGCAGCGGCGAAGTGGGGGGCTACACCTTC. It is translated as CASSGEVGGYTF.

The table lists this clone with a few counts. This sequence joins TRBV6-1 and TRBJ2-7, with unresolved D. The CDR3 runs to 12 residues. CDR1 and CDR2 from the germline V gene are MNHNS and SASEGT. V lost 8 bases to trimming and J lost 3 bases, with 11 bases between them. Written as DNA, the CDR3 is TGTGCCAGCGGGCAGAGGAGCTACGAGCAGTACTTC. It specifies CASGQRSYEQYF.